These T cell receptor beta chains were read from a single sample in a study of blood T cells in healthy people across ages. A single record per CDR3 protein comes from TCRdb applying MiXCR to the 5' RACE reads. The sample has 450,000 to 700,000 distinct CDR3 sequences, 27% seen once. Material: blood. These receptors were collected from a woman aged 70-85 years in good health. CDR3s include the opening cysteine and the closing phenylalanine or tryptophan.

j_call v_call cdr3_aa
NA TRBV7-9 CASSPLGGVGEQYF
TRBJ1-2 TRBV12-3/TRBV12-4 CASSPSGQGLGYGYTF
TRBJ2-2 TRBV12-3/TRBV12-4 CASSLGTQKPGELFF
TRBJ2-5 TRBV5-1 CASSLEGTQYF
TRBJ2-5 TRBV7-9 CASSFRDTLQETQYF
TRBJ1-1 TRBV10-3 CAISERSIGTNTEAFF
TRBJ1-2 TRBV18 CASSSISGTVANYGYTF
TRBJ2-1 TRBV5-5 CASSDRGGRNEQFF
TRBJ2-7 TRBV7-6 CASSLGHGAEAYEQYF
TRBJ1-1 TRBV19 CASSSRTGETEAFF
TRBJ1-1 TRBV7-8 CASSANRGNTEAFF
TRBJ2-1 TRBV6-2/TRBV6-3 CASSYYLDEQFF
TRBJ1-1 TRBV19 CASRFLAGQGNTEAFF
TRBJ2-3 TRBV5-1 CASSRPLFGGYTDTQYF
TRBJ2-1 TRBV19 CASSRDWGNEQFF
TRBJ1-2 TRBV15 CATSRDSGGYTF
TRBJ2-7 TRBV7-2 CASRHGTTYEQYF
TRBJ1-6 TRBV27 CASSPRTTSSYNSPLHF
TRBJ2-1 TRBV27 CATRNRDLTYNEQFF
TRBJ1-6 TRBV12-3/TRBV12-4 CASSFFENSPLHF
TRBJ1-4 TRBV3-1 CASSPAAGGLPGGSPEKLFF
TRBJ2-1 TRBV14 CASSQGLAGGPSSYNEQFF
TRBJ1-4 TRBV20-1 CSARDSGSGENEKLFF
TRBJ2-2 TRBV9 CASSDRALTGELFF
TRBJ2-5 TRBV7-2 CASTRTSGGYGETQYF
TRBJ1-2 TRBV29-1 CSVAQTGGYGYTF